This entry concerns a single TCR beta chain. The target antigen is unknown. These data come from a study of T cell repertoires in cytomegalovirus infection. One entry per CDR3 protein, called by TCRdb with MiXCR from the reads. The data hold about 89,000 distinct CDR3 sequences, with approximately 30% observed a single time. The CDR3 spans 19 residues. J was trimmed by 2 bases and V by 4 bases; bases with no gene match: 15. Looked up from germline, CDR1 is LNHDA and CDR2 is SQIVND (reference sequence). Sequenced here: CD8+ T cells from cultured PBMCs, sampled from culture after CMV antigen stimulation. The chain combines TRBV19 with TRBJ1-5, with TRBD1 matching 9 bases. The sequence was obtained from a human donor in good health (CMV status not recorded). Some clones in this sample may be carry-over from other donors' samples. The CDR3 loop reads CASSTDTGTGTSGNQPQHF. Here the CDR3 DNA reads TGTGCCAGTAGTACCGATACCGGGACAGGGACCTCTGGCAATCAGCCCCAGCATTTT.